These T cell receptor beta chains were read from a single sample in a study of T cell responses to AZD1222 COVID-19 vaccine. Generated by immunoSEQ multiplex PCR, the TCRdb table keeps only in-frame clones and is missing some. The repertoire holds approximately 110,000 clones, with about 85% as singletons. The source was peripheral blood, collected on day 0 of AZD1222 vaccination. Receptors were obtained from an adult in good health. Each CDR3 is given with its conserved first and last residue. The D gene is left open where the match is weak. Only some rows state a clone size, as once, few, many or a class for expanded clones.

V	size	D	J	CDR3	DNA
TRBV21-1	-	-	TRBJ2-6	CASSIPDRGASSGANVLTF	TGTGCCAGCAGCATCCCCGACAGGGGGGCCTCCTCTGGGGCCAACGTCCTGACTTTC
TRBV27	-	-	TRBJ1-1	CASSPRAGLNTEAFF	TGTGCCAGCAGCCCCCGCGCGGGGCTGAACACTGAAGCTTTCTTT
TRBV27	once	-	TRBJ1-6	CASRVSPLSRNSPLHF	TGTGCCAGCAGAGTTTCCCCCCTTTCTAGGAATTCACCCCTCCACTTT
TRBV28	-	-	TRBJ1-5	CASSSAYSNQPQHF	TGTGCCAGCAGTTCCGCGTATAGCAATCAGCCCCAGCATTTT
TRBV5-6	-	-	TRBJ1-2	CASSLGQVNYGYTF	TGTGCCAGCAGCTTGGGACAGGTTAACTATGGCTACACCTTC
TRBV7-9	-	-	TRBJ1-2	CASGGQGVSYGYTF	TGTGCCAGCGGAGGACAAGGGGTATCTTATGGCTACACCTTC
TRBV10-3	once	-	TRBJ2-5	CAISDRTGETQYF	TGTGCCATCAGTGACCGGACCGGGGAGACCCAGTACTTC
TRBV3-1/TRBV3-2	-	-	TRBJ1-6	CASSQDRGSNPNSPLHF	TGTGCCAGCAGCCAAGACCGTGGGAGCAACCCCAATTCACCCCTCCACTTT
TRBV2	-	-	TRBJ1-1	CASSGVQSNTEAFF	TGTGCCAGCAGTGGAGTACAGTCGAACACTGAAGCTTTCTTT
TRBV28	-	TRBD2	TRBJ2-7	CASRGGGALYEQYF	TGTGCCAGCAGGGGCGGGGGGGCCCTCTACGAGCAGTACTTC
TRBV7-2	-	-	TRBJ1-3	CASSLAVMGGTGAGNTIYF	TGTGCCAGCAGCTTAGCGGTTATGGGGGGAACGGGGGCTGGAAACACCATATATTTT
TRBV6-5	-	-	TRBJ2-1	CASSYAPLAYNEQFF	TGTGCCAGCAGTTACGCCCCGTTAGCCTACAATGAGCAGTTCTTC
TRBV6-5	-	-	TRBJ1-1	CASRADITNTEAFF	TGTGCCAGCAGAGCCGACATTACGAACACTGAAGCTTTCTTT
TRBV19	-	TRBD1	TRBJ1-2	CASSLPPRTGSVGYGYTF	TGTGCCAGTAGTCTACCCCCCAGGACAGGCAGTGTGGGCTATGGCTACACCTTC
TRBV28	-	-	TRBJ1-3	CASSLVTKGKDTIYF	TGTGCCAGCAGTTTAGTTACGAAGGGAAAGGACACCATATATTTT
TRBV11-3	-	-	TRBJ2-1	CASSLGRGGYNEQFF	TGTGCCAGCAGCTTAGGCAGGGGTGGGTACAATGAGCAGTTCTTC
TRBV4-1	few	-	TRBJ1-1	CASSQGLENTEAFF	TGCGCCAGCAGCCAAGGCTTGGAGAACACTGAAGCTTTCTTT
TRBV7-2	-	-	TRBJ1-4	CASSFKAGNEKLFF	TGTGCCAGCAGCTTCAAGGCGGGAAATGAAAAACTGTTTTTT
TRBV2	-	TRBD1	TRBJ1-2	CASSVEQGNGYTF	TGTGCCAGCAGTGTGGAACAGGGGAACGGCTACACCTTC
TRBV5-1	-	TRBD1	TRBJ1-2	CASSLEGQGAEGYTF	TGCGCCAGCAGCTTGGAGGGACAGGGGGCGGAGGGCTACACCTTC
TRBV6-1	few	TRBD1	TRBJ1-5	CASSEGQDLSNQPQHF	TGTGCCAGCAGTGAGGGACAGGACCTAAGCAATCAGCCCCAGCATTTT
TRBV5-1	-	-	TRBJ2-7	CASSLGSGFYEQYF	TGCGCCAGCAGCTTGGGATCGGGGTTCTACGAGCAGTACTTC
TRBV7-2	-	-	TRBJ2-7	CASSSQTGRYEQYF	TGTGCCAGCAGCTCACAAACCGGACGGTACGAGCAGTACTTC
TRBV27	-	-	TRBJ2-5	CASGPPGRWAETQYF	TGTGCCAGCGGCCCCCCGGGGAGATGGGCAGAGACCCAGTACTTC
TRBV5-1	-	-	TRBJ2-7	CASSLDSVSYEQYF	TGCGCCAGCAGCTTGGACAGTGTTTCCTACGAGCAGTACTTC
TRBV6-5	-	TRBD1	TRBJ1-1	CASSPYSGTGPPSF	TGTGCCAGCAGTCCGTACTCCGGGACAGGGCCTCCTTCATTT
TRBV9	-	-	TRBJ2-7	CASSVGTSLYEQYF	TGTGCCAGCAGCGTAGGGACCTCGCTCTACGAGCAGTACTTC
TRBV15	-	-	TRBJ2-7	CATNPGVSYEQYF	TGTGCCACCAATCCGGGGGTCTCCTACGAGCAGTACTTC
TRBV19	-	-	TRBJ2-1	CASGRGSYNEQFF	TGTGCCAGTGGCCGGGGGTCCTACAATGAGCAGTTCTTC
TRBV23-1	-	TRBD2	TRBJ2-1	CASSHAGGGGARQFF	TGCGCCAGCAGCCACGCTGGAGGCGGGGGGGCCCGGCAGTTCTTC
TRBV18	-	TRBD1	TRBJ1-5	CASSPPGQGNQPQHF	TGTGCCAGCTCACCACCGGGACAGGGGAATCAGCCCCAGCATTTT
TRBV9	-	-	TRBJ1-6	CASSNPQTGSPLHF	TGTGCCAGCAGCAACCCCCAGACAGGTTCACCCCTCCACTTT
TRBV5-1	-	TRBD1	TRBJ1-2	CASSAKTGPAPGYTF	TGCGCCAGCAGCGCGAAGACAGGGCCCGCTCCTGGCTACACCTTC
TRBV6-2/TRBV6-3	-	-	TRBJ2-2	CASSAVPGELFF	TGTGCCAGCAGTGCAGTTCCCGGGGAGCTGTTTTTT
TRBV6-6	-	TRBD1	TRBJ2-7	CASSSYPGTGTGEQYF	TGTGCCAGCAGTTCCTACCCCGGGACAGGGACCGGGGAGCAGTACTTC
TRBV29-1	-	-	TRBJ2-7	CSVTGGDEQYF	TGCAGCGTTACGGGGGGCGACGAGCAGTACTTC
TRBV2	few	-	TRBJ1-3	CARSRGDSGNTIYF	TGTGCCCGCTCCCGGGGTGACTCTGGAAACACCATATATTTT
TRBV9	-	-	TRBJ2-5	CASSVVKETQYF	TGTGCCAGCAGCGTAGTGAAGGAGACCCAGTACTTC
TRBV6-1	-	-	TRBJ1-6	CASSEVLGQGNSPLHF	TGTGCCAGCAGTGAGGTTTTAGGGCAGGGGAATTCACCCCTCCACTTT
TRBV7-6	-	-	TRBJ2-3	CASSLAAGGHITDTQYF	TGTGCCAGCAGCTTAGCAGCCGGGGGCCATATCACAGATACGCAGTATTTT
TRBV18	-	TRBD1	TRBJ1-4	CASSPGQGGNEKLFF	TGTGCCAGCTCACCAGGACAGGGGGGTAATGAAAAACTGTTTTTT
TRBV7-2	-	-	TRBJ1-1	CASSLGPGNTEAFF	TGTGCCAGCAGCTTAGGGCCGGGGAACACTGAAGCTTTCTTT
TRBV7-7	-	-	TRBJ2-5	CASSKSAAGETQYF	TGTGCTAGCAGCAAGTCGGCGGCGGGTGAGACCCAGTACTTC
TRBV5-1	-	TRBD2	TRBJ2-3	CASTLAGRGTDTQYF	TGCGCCAGCACTCTAGCGGGGAGGGGCACAGATACGCAGTATTTT
TRBV5-4	-	TRBD1	TRBJ1-1	CASSLGQGVNTEAFF	TGTGCCAGCAGCTTGGGACAGGGGGTGAACACTGAAGCTTTCTTT
TRBV18	-	TRBD1	TRBJ1-1	CASSPTRGQGEAFF	TGTGCCAGCTCACCAACCAGGGGGCAAGGTGAAGCTTTCTTT
TRBV28	once	-	TRBJ2-7	CASSPSIPGSYEQYF	TGTGCCAGCAGTCCTTCGATCCCGGGATCCTACGAGCAGTACTTC